This passage covers 7 T cell receptor beta chains from one sample sequenced in a study of blood T cell repertoires in COVID-19. The data were produced by immunoSEQ multiplex PCR, yet TCRdb's version contains in-frame clones alone and is incomplete. The sample yields 100,000 to 120,000 clones, about 75% seen once. The sample comprised peripheral blood. The receptors were gathered from a woman aged 70 to 79 with acute or convalescent COVID-19.

The J gene is TRBJ1-2, the V gene TRBV12-5; D is undetermined. Trimming removed 3 bases at V and 0 bases at J, with 11 bases between. This CDR3 is 15 amino acids long. The germline V gene encodes CDR1 LGHNT and CDR2 FRNRAP. The CDR3 here is CASGLGLTANYGYTF. The CDR3 DNA follows: TGTGCTAGTGGTTTAGGACTGACTGCTAACTATGGCTACACCTTC.

The rearrangement joins TRBV7-8 to TRBJ2-1; D is perhaps TRBD2 (7 bases). Germline-derived CDR1 and CDR2 are SGHVS and FQNEAQ. The CDR3 is 17 amino acids. V was pared by 5 bases and J by 0 bases, with 17 bases between. CDR3 nucleotide sequence: TGTGCCAGCAGCCCTTCCTGGGGGGGCAGCTCCTACAATGAGCAGTTCTTC. Its protein is CASSPSWGGSSYNEQFF.

The CDR3 loop reads CASSSTSGVNTGELFF. CDR3 coding DNA: TGTGCCAGCAGTTCGACTAGCGGGGTGAACACCGGGGAGCTGTTTTTT. The rearrangement joins TRBV6-6 to TRBJ2-2, with TRBD2 matching 11 bases. The V gene's germline CDR1 is MNHNY and CDR2 SVGAGI (reference sequence). CDR3 length: 16 residues. Trimming at V came to 4 bases and at J to 1 base, leaving 2 bases not matched to a gene.

This clone was counted only a few times. The rearrangement links TRBV3-1 (or the pseudogene TRBV3-2) to TRBJ1-2, with 11 positions matching TRBD1. The CDR3 has 17 amino acids. V dropped 4 bases and J dropped 3; count of bases not matched to a gene: 10. Germline CDR1 LGHDT, CDR2 YNNKEL (reference sequence). CDR3 bases: TGTGCCAGCAGCCCCACGGGACAGGGGGTGCGTGACTATGGCTACACCTTC. Translation gives CASSPTGQGVRDYGYTF.

The V and J genes are TRBV30 and TRBJ2-2; 15 nucleotides line up with TRBD2. After removal of 5 bases from V and 6 bases from J, the junction contained 4 bases not matched to a gene. The germline V gene has CDR1 GTSNPN and CDR2 SVGIG (reference sequence). The CDR3 covers 15 residues. CDR3 DNA sequence: TGTGCCTGGGTGGGACTAGCGGGGGGTGCCGGGGAGCTGTTTTTT. It is translated as CAWVGLAGGAGELFF.

Details on this clone: Other nucleotide sequences in the sample specify the same CDR3. The chain is built from TRBV5-1 and TRBJ1-1, with D perhaps matching TRBD1 (6 bases). Germline CDR1 reads SGHRS; CDR2 reads YFSETQ. Trimming took 5 bases from V and 1 from J, leaving 9 bases between them. CDR3 length: 13 amino acids. The chain's CDR3 is CASSSQGNTEAFF. The CDR3 DNA sequence: TGCGCCAGCAGTTCACAGGGGAACACTGAAGCTTTCTTT.

V and J are TRBV19 and TRBJ2-5; TRBD2 aligns across 10 bases. Germline V lookup: CDR1 LNHDA, CDR2 SQIVND (reference sequence). The junction had 6 bases not matched to a gene; V was cut back by 1 base and J by 4 bases. CDR3 size: 16 residues. The CDR3 loop is CASSIGGTSARETQYF. For the CDR3, the DNA is TGTGCCAGTAGTATAGGTGGGACTAGCGCTCGAGAGACCCAGTACTTC.